The TCR beta chain described here comes from a study of T cell repertoires in cytomegalovirus infection. Study-wide background: Both recently identified HLA-C-restricted and well-studied HLA-B-restricted CMV epitopes were used in the study. CMV infection and matching HLA type were both indicated by public TCR beta signatures. The study, taken as a whole, reports: Cumulative public TCR beta family frequency identified CMV carriers with the relevant HLA. The study found HLA-C-restricted CMV-specific TCR beta clonotypes dominating the ex vivo response.

Germline loops: CDR1 SGHTA, CDR2 FQGNSA. There are 12 residues in the CDR3. Deletions cut 5 bases from V and 7 bases from J, with 12 bases between. MiXCR, applied by TCRdb to the reads, yields one record per CDR3 protein. The sample includes hundreds of thousands of distinct CDR3 sequences, about 33% of them seen just once. A word on this clonotype: Its matching antigen is unknown.

The chain employs TRBV7-2 and TRBJ2-7, with D uncertain. The specimen comprised cultured PBMCs, sampled from culture after CMV antigen stimulation. The TCR was taken from a human donor in good health (CMV status not recorded). Some clones in this sample may be carry-over from other donors' samples. CDR3 loop: CASSPSASEQYF. DNA for the CDR3: TGTGCCAGCAGCCCCTCAGCTTCTGAGCAGTACTTC.